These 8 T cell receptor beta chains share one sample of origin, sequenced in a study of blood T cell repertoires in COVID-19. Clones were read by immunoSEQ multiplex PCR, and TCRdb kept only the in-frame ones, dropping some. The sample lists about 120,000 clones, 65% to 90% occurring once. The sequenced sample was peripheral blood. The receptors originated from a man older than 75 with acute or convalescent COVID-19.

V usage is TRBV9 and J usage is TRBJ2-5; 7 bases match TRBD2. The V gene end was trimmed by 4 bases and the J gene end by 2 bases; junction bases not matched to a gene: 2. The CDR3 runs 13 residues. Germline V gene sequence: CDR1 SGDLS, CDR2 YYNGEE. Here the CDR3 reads CASSRGEQETQYF. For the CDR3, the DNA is TGTGCCAGCAGCCGGGGGGAGCAAGAGACCCAGTACTTC.

In nucleotides, the CDR3 is TGTGCCAGCAGCATCGAGGTGATTTACGAGCAGTACTTC. This gives the protein CASSIEVIYEQYF. The chain couples TRBV11-2 to TRBJ2-7; D gene ambiguous. Trimming pared 5 bases from V and 4 bases from J, leaving 12 bases between. The CDR3 is 13 amino acids. Germline CDR1 reads SGHAT; CDR2 reads FQNNGV.

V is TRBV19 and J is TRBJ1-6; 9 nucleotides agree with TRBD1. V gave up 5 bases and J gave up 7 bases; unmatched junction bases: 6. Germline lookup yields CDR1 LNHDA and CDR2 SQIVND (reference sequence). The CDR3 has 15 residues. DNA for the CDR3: TGTGCCAGTAGTGCGTCGGGACAGGGAAATTCACCCCTCCACTTT. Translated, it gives CASSASGQGNSPLHF. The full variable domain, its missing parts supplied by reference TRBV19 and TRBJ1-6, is DGGITQSPKYLFRKEGQNVTLSCEQNLNHDAMYWYRQDPGQGLRLIYYSQIVNDFQKGDIAEGYSVSREKKESFPLTVTSAQKNPTAFYLCASSASGQGNSPLHFGNGTRLTVT.

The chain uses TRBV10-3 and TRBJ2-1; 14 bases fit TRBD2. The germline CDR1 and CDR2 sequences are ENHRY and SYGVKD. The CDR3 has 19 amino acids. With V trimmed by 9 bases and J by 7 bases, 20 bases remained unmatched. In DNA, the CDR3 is TGTGCCATGGCTAGAGGCGGGTCCGGGACTAGCGGGAGTCAGAATGAGCAGTTCTTC. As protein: CAMARGGSGTSGSQNEQFF.

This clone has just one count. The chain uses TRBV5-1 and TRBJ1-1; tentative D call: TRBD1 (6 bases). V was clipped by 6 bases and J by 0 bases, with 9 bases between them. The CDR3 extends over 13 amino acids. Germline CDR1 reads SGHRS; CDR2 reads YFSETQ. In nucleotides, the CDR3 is TGCGCCAGCATTGGGGACATGAACACTGAAGCTTTCTTT. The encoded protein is CASIGDMNTEAFF. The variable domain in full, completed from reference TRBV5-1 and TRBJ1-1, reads KAGVTQTPRYLIKTRGQQVTLSCSPISGHRSVSWYQQTPGQGLQFLFEYFSETQRNKGNFPGRFSGRQFSNSRSEMNVSTLELGDSALYLCASIGDMNTEAFFGQGTRLTVV.

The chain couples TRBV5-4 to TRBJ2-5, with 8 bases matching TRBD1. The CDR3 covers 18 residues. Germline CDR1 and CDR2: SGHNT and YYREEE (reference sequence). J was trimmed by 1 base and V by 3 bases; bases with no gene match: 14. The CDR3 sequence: CASSSSHSSGGTQETQYF. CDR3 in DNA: TGTGCCAGCAGCTCCTCCCACAGCTCAGGGGGCACCCAAGAGACCCAGTACTTC.

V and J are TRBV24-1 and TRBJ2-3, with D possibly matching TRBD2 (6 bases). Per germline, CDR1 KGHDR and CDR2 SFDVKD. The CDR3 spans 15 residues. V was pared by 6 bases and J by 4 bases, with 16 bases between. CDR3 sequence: CATSNTGSSADTQYF. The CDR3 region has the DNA TGTGCCACCAGTAACACCGGGAGCTCTGCAGATACGCAGTATTTT.

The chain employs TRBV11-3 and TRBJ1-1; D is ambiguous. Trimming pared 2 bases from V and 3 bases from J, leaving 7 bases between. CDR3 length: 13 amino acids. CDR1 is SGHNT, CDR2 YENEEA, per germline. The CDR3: CASSLLSDTEAFF. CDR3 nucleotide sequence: TGTGCCAGCAGCTTACTCAGTGACACTGAAGCTTTCTTT.